This T cell receptor (beta chain) was recorded in a study of cytomegalovirus exposure and HLA in healthy donors. Whole-study findings and limits: A later analysis linked a missense variant in DCLRE1C to the trimming of TCR beta V and J genes. According to reports, the classifier identified cytomegalovirus status with high specificity and sensitivity.

Regarding this clone: What it binds is not known.

A multiplex PCR was run with 60 Vbeta primers and 13 Jbeta primers. As processed by the authors: About 83 million unique TCR beta chains, roughly 11 million shared, were counted in a later analysis. Only in-frame clones appear in the TCRdb table, and some are missing; sequencing was by immunoSEQ multiplex PCR. The V and J calls and clone size were taken over from that table, and D and trimming were inferred from the DNA. The sample consists of about 180,000 clones, around 79% of them appearing once. There are 17 residues in the CDR3. Trimming took 4 bases from V and 9 from J, leaving 26 bases between them. Germline V gives CDR1 SGDLS, CDR2 YYNGEE.

V usage is TRBV9 and J usage is TRBJ2-1; tentatively, D is TRBD2 (6 bases). The TCR comes from a woman between 35 and 50 years old in good health and CMV-seronegative. Sequencing was carried out using PBMCs. In nucleotides, the CDR3 is TGTGCCAGCAGCACCACGACTAGTTTCGGGGAGCGAGTTGAGCAGTTCTTC. Translation: CASSTTTSFGERVEQFF.